This entry concerns a single TCR beta chain. Sample-barcoded 5' priming and a J-beta primer mix drove a second PCR of roughly 6 to 12 cycles. TCRdb analysed the 5' RACE reads with MiXCR anew, one entry per CDR3 protein. Among 550,000 to 800,000 distinct CDR3 sequences, around 21% were seen once, and the ten largest hold around 3.4%. This CDR3 contains 13 residues. V was shortened by 4 bases and J by 5 bases, with 9 bases between the two germline ends. Germline CDR1 and CDR2: LGHDT and YNNKEL (reference sequence). These data come from a study of blood T cells in healthy people across ages. The chain has TRBV3-1 and TRBJ2-4; D remains unclear. The receptor was derived from a man between 65 and 85 years old in good health. The material sequenced was blood. The CDR3 reads CASSPHSENIQYF. CDR3 nucleotide sequence: TGTGCCAGCAGCCCTCACTCGGAAAACATTCAGTACTTC.